This T cell receptor beta chain originates from a study of control samples from healthy donors and cancer patients (dated by TCRdb to 2018 to 2021). CDR1 is given as LGHDT and CDR2 as YNNKEL, both from the germline V gene (reference sequence). V is shortened by 4 bases, J by 0 bases, and the region joining them spans 18 bases. Its CDR3 holds 17 amino acids, cysteine through phenylalanine. Just CDR3 DNA is preserved here, 51 bases in frame from base 1. The library relied on the immunoSEQ multiplex PCR assay. Held by TCRdb, this immuneACCESS table contains in-frame sequences only and omits some clones. Under half of the omission traces to an unresolved V gene where checked; the cause of the rest is unknown. This sample holds roughly 120,000 clones; 85% to 90% were observed only once. The ten top clones hold around an eighth of the sample. As for this clone: Its antigen is unknown. No base qualities exist here, and no much larger clone lies one base off it.

The receptor was derived from a young man in good health. This receptor chain uses TRBV3-1 (or the pseudogene TRBV3-2) and TRBJ1-2; D gene: possibly TRBD1, on 5 matching bases. Source material: blood. The DNA is TGTGCCAGCAGCCCCCAGGGCTGGGTTCGGACTAACTATGGCTACACCTTC. Its amino acids are CASSPQGWVRTNYGYTF.